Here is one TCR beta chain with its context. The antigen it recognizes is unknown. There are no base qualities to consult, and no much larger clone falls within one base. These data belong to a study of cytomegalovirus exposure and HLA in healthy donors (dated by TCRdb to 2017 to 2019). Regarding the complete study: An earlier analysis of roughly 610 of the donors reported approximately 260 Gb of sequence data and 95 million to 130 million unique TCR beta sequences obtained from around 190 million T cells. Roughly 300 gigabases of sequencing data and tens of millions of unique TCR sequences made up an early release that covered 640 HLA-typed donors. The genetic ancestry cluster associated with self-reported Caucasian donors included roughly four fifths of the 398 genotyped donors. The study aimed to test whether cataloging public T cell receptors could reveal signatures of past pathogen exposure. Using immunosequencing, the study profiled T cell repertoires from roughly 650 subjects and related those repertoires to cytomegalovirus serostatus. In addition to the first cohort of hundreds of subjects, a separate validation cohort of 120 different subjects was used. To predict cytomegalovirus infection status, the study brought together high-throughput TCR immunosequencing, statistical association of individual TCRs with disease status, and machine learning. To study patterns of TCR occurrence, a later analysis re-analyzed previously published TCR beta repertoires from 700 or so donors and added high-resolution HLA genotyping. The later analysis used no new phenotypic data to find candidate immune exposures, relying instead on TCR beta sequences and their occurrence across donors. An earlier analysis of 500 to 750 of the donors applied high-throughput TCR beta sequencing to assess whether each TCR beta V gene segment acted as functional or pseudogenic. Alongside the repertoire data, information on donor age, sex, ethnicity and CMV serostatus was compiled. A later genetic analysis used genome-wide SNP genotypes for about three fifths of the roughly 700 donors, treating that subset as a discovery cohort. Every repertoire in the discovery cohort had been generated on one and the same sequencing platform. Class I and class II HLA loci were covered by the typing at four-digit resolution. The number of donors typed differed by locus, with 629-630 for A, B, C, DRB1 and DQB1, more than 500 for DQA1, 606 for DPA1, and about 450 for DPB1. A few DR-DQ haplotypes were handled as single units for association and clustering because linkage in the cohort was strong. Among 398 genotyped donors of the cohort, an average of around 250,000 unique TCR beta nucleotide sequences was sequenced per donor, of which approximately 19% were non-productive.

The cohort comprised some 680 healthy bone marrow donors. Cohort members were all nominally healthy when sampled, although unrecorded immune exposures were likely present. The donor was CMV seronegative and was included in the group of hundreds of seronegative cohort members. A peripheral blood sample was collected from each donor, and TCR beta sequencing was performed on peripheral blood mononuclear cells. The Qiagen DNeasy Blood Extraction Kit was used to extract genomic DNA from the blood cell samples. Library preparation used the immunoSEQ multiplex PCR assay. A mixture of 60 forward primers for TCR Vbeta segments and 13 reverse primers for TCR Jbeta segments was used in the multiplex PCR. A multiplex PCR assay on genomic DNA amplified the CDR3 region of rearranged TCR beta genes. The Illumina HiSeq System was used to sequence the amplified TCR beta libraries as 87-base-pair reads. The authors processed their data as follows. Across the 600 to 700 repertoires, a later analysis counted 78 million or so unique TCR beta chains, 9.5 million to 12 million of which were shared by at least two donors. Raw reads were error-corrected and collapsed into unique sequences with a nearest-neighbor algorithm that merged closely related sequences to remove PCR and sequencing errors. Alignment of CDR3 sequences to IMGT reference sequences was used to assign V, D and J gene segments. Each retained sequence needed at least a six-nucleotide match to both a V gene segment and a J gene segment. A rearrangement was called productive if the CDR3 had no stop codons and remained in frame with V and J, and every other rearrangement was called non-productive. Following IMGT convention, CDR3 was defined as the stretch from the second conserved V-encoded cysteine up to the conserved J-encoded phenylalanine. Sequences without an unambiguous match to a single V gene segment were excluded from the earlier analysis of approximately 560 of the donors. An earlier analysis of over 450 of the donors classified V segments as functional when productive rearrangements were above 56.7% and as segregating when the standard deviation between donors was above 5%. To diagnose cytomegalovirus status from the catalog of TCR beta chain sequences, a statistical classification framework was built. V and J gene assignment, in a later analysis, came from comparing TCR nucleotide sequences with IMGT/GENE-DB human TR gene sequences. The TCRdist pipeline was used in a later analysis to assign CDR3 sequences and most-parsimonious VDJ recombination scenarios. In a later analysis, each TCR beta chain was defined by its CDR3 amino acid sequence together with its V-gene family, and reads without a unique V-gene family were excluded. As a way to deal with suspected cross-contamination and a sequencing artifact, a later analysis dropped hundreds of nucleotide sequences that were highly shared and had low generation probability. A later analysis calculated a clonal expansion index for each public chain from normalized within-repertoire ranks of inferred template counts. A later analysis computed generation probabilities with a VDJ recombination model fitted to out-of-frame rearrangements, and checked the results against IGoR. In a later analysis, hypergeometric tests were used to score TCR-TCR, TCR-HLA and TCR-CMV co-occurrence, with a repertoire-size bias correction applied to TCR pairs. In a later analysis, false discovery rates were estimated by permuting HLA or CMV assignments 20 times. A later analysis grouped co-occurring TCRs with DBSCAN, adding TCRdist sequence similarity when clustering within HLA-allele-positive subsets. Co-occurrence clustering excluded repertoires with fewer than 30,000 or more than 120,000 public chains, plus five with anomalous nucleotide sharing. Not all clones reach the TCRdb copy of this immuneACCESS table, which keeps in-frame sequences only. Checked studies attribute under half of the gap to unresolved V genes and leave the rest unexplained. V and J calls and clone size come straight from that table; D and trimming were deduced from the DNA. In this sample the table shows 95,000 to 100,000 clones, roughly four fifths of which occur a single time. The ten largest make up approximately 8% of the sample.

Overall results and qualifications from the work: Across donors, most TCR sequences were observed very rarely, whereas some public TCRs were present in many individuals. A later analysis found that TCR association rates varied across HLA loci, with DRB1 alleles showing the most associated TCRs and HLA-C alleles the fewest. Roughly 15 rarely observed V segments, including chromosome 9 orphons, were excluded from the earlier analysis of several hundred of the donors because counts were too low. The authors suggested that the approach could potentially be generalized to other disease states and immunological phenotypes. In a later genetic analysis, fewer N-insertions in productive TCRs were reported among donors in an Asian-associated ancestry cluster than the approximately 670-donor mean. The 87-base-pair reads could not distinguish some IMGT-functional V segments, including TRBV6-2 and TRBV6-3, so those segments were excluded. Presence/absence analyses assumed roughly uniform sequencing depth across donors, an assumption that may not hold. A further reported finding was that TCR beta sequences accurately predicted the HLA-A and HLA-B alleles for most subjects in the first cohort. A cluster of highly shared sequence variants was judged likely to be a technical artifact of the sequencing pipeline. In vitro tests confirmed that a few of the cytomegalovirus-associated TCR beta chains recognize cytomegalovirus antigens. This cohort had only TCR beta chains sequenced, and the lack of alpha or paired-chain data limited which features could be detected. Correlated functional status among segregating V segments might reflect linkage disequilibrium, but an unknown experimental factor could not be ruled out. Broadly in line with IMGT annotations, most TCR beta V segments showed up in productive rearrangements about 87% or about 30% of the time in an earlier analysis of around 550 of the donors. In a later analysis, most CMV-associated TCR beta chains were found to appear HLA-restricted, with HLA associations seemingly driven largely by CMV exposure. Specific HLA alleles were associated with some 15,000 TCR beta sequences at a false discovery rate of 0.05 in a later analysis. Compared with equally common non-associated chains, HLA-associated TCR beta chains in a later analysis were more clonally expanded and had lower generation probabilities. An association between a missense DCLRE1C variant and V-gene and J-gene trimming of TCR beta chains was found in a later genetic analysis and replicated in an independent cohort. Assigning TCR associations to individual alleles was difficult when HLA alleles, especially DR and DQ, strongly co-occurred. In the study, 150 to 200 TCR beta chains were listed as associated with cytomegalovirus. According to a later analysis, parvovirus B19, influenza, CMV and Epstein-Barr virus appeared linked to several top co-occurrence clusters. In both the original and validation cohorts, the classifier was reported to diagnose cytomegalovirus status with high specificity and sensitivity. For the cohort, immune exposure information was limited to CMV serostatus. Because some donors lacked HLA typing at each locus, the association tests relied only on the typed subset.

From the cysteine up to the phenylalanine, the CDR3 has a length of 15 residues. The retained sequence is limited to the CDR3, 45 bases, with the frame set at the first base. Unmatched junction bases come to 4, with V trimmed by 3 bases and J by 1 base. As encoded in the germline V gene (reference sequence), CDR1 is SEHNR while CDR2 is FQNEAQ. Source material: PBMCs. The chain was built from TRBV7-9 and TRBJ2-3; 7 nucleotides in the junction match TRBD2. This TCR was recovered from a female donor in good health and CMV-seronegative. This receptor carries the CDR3 CASSFFTSGTDTQYF. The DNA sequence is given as TGTGCCAGCAGCTTCTTTACTAGCGGCACAGATACGCAGTATTTT.